This TCR beta chain was recovered during a study of cytomegalovirus exposure and HLA in healthy donors. Using immunoSEQ multiplex PCR, the repertoire was profiled, and TCRdb retains in-frame clones only, with some absent. Among approximately 190,000 clones, 84% were seen once, and the ten largest hold roughly an eighth. Sequencing was done on a sample of PBMCs. This clonotype originated in a young woman in good health and CMV-seropositive.

The CDR3 nucleotides are TGTGCCAGCAGTCTTAGACCGGGACTAGCGGGAGCTGAGCAGTTCTTC. Residues: CASSLRPGLAGAEQFF. The chain links TRBV6-4 to TRBJ2-1; TRBD2 agrees at 14 bases. Germline V gene sequence: CDR1 MRHNA, CDR2 SNTAGT. With 5 bases clipped from V and 9 bases from J, the junction kept 9 bases outside the gene matches. This CDR3 is 16 amino acids long.